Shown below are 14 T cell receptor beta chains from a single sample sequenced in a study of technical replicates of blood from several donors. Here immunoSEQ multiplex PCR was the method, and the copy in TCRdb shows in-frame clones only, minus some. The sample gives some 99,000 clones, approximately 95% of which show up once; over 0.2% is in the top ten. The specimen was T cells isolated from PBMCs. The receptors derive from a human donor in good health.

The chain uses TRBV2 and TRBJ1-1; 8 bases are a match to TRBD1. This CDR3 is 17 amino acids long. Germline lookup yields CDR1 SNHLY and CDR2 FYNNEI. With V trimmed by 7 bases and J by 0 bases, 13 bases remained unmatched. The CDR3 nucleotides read TGTGCCAGCACCACAAACCAGGGGGCTTGGGTGAACACTGAAGCTTTCTTT. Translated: CASTTNQGAWVNTEAFF.

In nucleotides, the CDR3 is TGTGCCAGCAGTGGCCGACAGCCTGGCTACGAGCAGTACTTC. Translating it yields CASSGRQPGYEQYF. The J gene is TRBJ2-7, the V gene TRBV6-1, with D possibly TRBD1 on 5 matching bases. CDR3 length: 14 amino acids. Looked up from germline, CDR1 is MNHNS and CDR2 is SASEGT. With 4 bases removed from V and 3 bases from J, the gap between germline ends came to 13 bases.

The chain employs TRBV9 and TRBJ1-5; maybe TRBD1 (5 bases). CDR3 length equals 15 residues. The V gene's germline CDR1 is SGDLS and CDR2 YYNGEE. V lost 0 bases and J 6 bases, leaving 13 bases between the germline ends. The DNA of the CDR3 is TGTGCCAGCAGCGTAGGATCGACAGACGGTCAGCCCCAGCATTTT. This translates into CASSVGSTDGQPQHF.

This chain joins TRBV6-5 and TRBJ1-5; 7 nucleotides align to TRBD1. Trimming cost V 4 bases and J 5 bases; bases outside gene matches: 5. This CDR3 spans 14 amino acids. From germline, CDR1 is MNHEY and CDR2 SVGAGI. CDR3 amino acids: CASSSTGVHQPQHF. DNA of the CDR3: TGTGCCAGCAGTTCCACAGGGGTTCATCAGCCCCAGCATTTT.

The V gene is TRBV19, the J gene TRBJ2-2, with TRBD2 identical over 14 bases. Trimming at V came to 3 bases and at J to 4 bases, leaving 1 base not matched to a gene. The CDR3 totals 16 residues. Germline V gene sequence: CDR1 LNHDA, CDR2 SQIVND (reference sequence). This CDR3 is CASSMGLAGVTGELFF. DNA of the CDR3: TGTGCCAGTAGTATGGGACTAGCGGGGGTCACCGGGGAGCTGTTTTTT.

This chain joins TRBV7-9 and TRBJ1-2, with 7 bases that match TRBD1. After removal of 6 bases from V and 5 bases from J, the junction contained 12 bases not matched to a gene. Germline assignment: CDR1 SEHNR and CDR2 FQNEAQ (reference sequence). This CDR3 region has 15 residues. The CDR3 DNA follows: TGTGCCAGCAGTTGGGGACAGCTTATCTCTTATGGCTACACCTTC. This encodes CASSWGQLISYGYTF.

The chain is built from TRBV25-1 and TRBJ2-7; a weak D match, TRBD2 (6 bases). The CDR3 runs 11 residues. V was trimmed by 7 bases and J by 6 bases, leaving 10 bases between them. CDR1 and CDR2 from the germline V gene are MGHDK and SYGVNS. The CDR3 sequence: CASITGVEQYF. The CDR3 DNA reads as TGTGCCAGCATAACGGGGGTCGAGCAGTACTTC.

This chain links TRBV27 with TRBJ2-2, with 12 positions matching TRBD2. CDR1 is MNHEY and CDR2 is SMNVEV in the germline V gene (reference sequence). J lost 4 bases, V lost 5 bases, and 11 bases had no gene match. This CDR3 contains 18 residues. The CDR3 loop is CASSPKTLAGGGTGELFF. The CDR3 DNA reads TGTGCCAGCAGTCCCAAAACACTAGCGGGGGGAGGCACCGGGGAGCTGTTTTTT.

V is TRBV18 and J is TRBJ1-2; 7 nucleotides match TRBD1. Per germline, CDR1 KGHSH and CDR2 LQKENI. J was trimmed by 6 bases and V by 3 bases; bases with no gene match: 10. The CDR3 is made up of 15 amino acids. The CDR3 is CASSPNPRGWNGYTF. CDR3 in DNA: TGTGCCAGCTCACCTAACCCCAGGGGGTGGAATGGCTACACCTTC.

The CDR3 spells CASSPPTTGEETQYF. As DNA, the CDR3 is TGTGCCAGCTCACCACCGACGACAGGGGAGGAGACCCAGTACTTC. V is TRBV18 and J is TRBJ2-5, with TRBD1 matching 8 bases. The CDR3 is made up of 15 amino acids. The V gene's germline CDR1 is KGHSH and CDR2 LQKENI. V was pared by 0 bases and J by 5 bases, with 5 bases of the junction left unmatched.

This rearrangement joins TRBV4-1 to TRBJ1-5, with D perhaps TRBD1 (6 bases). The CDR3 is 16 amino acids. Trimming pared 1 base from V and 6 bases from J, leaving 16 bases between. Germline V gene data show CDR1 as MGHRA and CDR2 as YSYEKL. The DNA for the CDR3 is TGCGCCAGCAGCCAAGTCCCAGCTAAGGGGGTTCAGCCCCAGCATTTT. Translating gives CASSQVPAKGVQPQHF.

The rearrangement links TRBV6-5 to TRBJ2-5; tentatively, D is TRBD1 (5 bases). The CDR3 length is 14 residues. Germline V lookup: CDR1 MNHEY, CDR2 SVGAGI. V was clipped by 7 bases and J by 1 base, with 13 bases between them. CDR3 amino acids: CASTDDRTQETQYF. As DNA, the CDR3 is TGTGCCAGCACCGACGACAGAACCCAAGAGACCCAGTACTTC.

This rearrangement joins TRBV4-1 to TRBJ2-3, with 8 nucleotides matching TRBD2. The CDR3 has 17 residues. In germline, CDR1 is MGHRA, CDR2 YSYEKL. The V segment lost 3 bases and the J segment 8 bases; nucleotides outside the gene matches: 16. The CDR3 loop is CASSQGPSGGPLGTQYF. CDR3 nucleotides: TGCGCCAGCAGCCAGGGCCCTTCGGGGGGGCCTCTAGGTACGCAGTATTTT.

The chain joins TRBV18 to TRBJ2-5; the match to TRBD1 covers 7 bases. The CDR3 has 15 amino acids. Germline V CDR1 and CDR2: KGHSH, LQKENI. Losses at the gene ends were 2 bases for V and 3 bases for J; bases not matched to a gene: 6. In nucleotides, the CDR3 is TGTGCCAGCTCACCAAAGGGGACAGTGGAAGAGACCCAGTACTTC. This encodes CASSPKGTVEETQYF.